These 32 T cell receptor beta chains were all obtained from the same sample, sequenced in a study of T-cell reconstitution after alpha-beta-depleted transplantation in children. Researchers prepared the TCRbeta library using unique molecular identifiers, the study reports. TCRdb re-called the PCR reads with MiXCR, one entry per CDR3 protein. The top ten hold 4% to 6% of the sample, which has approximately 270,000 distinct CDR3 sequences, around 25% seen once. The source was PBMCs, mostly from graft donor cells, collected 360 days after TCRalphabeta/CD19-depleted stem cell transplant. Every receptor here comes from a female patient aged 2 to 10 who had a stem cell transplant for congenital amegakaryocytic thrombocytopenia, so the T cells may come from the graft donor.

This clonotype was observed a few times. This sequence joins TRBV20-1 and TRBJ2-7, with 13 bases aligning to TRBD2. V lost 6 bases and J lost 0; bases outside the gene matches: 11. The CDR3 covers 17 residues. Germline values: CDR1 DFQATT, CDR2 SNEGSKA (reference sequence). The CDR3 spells CSAETSGGLLSSYEQYF. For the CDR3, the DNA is TGCAGTGCGGAGACTAGCGGGGGGCTCCTAAGCTCCTACGAGCAGTACTTC.

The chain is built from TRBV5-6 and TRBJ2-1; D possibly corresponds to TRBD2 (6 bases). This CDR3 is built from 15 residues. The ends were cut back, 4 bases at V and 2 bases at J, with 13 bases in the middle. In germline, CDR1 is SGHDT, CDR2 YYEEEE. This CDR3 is CASSKRAGTYNEQFF. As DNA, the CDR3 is TGTGCCAGCAGCAAGAGGGCGGGAACCTACAATGAGCAGTTCTTC.

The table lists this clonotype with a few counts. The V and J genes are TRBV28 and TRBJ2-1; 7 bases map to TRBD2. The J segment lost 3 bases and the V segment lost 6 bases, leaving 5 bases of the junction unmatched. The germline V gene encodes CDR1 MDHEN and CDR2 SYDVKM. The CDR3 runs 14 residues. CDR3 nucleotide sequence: TGTGCCAGCAGCCGCGGACTAGGCTACAATGAGCAGTTCTTC. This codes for CASSRGLGYNEQFF.

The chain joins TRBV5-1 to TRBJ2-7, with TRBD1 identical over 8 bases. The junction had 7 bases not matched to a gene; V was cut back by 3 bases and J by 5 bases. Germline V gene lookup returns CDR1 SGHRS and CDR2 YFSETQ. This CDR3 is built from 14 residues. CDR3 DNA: TGCGCCAGCAGCTCCGGGACAGGCAACCACGAGCAGTACTTC. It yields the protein CASSSGTGNHEQYF.

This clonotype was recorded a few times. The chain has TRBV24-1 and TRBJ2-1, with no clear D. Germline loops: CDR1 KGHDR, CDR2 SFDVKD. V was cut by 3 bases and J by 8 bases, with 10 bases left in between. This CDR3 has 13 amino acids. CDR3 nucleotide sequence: TGTGCCACCAGTGATCCCTCCGTGGATGAGCAGTTCTTC. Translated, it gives CATSDPSVDEQFF.

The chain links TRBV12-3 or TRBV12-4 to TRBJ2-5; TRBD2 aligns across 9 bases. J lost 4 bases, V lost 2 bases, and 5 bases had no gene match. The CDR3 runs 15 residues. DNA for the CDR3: TGTGCCAGCAGTTTATTAGCGGGAGTTTCAGAGACCCAGTACTTC. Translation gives CASSLLAGVSETQYF.

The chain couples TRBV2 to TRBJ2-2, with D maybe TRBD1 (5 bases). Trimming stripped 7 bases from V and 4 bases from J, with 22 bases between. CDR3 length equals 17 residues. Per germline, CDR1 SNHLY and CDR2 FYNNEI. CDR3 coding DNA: TGTGCCAGCAATCAGGGCAAGACCCGACGGGCCACCGGGGAGCTGTTTTTT. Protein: CASNQGKTRRATGELFF.

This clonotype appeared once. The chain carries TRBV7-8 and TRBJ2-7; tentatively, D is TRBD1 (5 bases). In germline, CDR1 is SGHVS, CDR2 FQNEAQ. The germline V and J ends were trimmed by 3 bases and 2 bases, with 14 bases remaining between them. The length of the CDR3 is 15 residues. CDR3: CASSLGRVKTYEQYF. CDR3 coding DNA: TGTGCCAGCAGCTTGGGCAGGGTAAAAACCTACGAGCAGTACTTC.

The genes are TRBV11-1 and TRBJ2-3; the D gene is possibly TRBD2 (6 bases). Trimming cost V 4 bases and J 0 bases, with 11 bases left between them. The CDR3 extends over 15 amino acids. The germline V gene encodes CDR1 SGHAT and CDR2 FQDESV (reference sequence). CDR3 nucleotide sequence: TGTGCCAGCAGCTCCATGGGAGGCAGCACAGATACGCAGTATTTT. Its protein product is CASSSMGGSTDTQYF.

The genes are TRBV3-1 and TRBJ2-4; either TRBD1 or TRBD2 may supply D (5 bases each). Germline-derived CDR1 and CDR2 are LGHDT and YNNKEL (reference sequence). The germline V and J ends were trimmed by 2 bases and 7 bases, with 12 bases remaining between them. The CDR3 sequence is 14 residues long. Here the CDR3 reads CASSQWGRGNIQYF. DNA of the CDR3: TGTGCCAGCAGCCAATGGGGCCGAGGGAACATTCAGTACTTC.

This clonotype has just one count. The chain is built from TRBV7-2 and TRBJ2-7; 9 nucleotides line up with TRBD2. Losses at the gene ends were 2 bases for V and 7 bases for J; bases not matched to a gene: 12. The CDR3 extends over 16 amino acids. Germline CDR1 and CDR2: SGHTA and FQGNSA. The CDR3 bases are TGTGCCAGCAGCTTATTGGGCGGGAGCGGGAGGAGGGAGCAGTACTTC. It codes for CASSLLGGSGRREQYF.

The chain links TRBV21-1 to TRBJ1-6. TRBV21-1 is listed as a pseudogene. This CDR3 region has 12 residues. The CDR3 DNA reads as TGTGCCAGCCGCTGTCGGCATTCACCCCTCCACTTT. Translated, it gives CASRCRHSPLHF.

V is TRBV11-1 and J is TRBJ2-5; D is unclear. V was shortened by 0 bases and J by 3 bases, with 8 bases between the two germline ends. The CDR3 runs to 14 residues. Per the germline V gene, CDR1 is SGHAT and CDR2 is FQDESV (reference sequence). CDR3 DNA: TGTGCCAGCAGCTTAGCGCTCGGTAAAGAGACCCAGTACTTC. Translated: CASSLALGKETQYF. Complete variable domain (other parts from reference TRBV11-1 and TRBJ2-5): EAEVAQSPRYKITEKSQAVAFWCDPISGHATLYWYRQILGQGPELLVQFQDESVVDDSQLPKDRFSAERLKGVDSTLKIQPAELGDSAMYLCASSLALGKETQYFGPGTRLLVL.

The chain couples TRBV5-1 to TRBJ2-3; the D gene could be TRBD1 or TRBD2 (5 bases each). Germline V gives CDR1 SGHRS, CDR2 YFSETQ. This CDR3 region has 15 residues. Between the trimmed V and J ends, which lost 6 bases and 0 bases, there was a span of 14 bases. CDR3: CASTSGRTSTDTQYF. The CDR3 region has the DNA TGCGCCAGCACCTCGGGACGTACGAGCACAGATACGCAGTATTTT. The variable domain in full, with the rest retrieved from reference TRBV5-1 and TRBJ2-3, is KAGVTQTPRYLIKTRGQQVTLSCSPISGHRSVSWYQQTPGQGLQFLFEYFSETQRNKGNFPGRFSGRQFSNSRSEMNVSTLELGDSALYLCASTSGRTSTDTQYFGPGTRLTVL.

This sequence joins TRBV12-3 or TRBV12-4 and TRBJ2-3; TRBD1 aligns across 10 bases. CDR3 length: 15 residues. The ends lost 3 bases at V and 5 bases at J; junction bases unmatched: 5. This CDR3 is CASSFGTGARDTQYF. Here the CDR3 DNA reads TGTGCCAGCAGTTTCGGGACAGGGGCGAGAGATACGCAGTATTTT.

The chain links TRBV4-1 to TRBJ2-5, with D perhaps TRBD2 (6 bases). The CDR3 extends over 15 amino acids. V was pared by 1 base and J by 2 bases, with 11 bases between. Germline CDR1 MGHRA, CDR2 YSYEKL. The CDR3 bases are TGCGCCAGCAGCCAAGTTTTGGGGGGTCAAGAGACCCAGTACTTC. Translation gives CASSQVLGGQETQYF.

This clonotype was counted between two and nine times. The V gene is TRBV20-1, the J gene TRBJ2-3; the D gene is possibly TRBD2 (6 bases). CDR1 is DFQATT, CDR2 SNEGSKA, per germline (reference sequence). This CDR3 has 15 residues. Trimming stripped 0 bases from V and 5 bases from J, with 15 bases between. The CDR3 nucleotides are TGCAGTGCTAGAGACACGGGGGATATTGTAGATACGCAGTATTTT. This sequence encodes CSARDTGDIVDTQYF.

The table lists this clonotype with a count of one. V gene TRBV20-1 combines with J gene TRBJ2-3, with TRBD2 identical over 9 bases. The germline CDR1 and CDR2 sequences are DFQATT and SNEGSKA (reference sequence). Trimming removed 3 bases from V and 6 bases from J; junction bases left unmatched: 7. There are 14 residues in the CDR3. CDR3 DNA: TGCAGTGCTAGCGGTAGCGGGGGTTGGGATACGCAGTATTTT. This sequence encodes CSASGSGGWDTQYF.

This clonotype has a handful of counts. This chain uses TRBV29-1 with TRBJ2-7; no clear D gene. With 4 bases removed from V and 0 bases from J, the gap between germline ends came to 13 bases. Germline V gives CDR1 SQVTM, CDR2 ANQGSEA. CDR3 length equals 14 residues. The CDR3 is CSVGPRMSSYEQYF. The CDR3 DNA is TGCAGCGTTGGTCCCAGAATGAGCTCCTACGAGCAGTACTTC.

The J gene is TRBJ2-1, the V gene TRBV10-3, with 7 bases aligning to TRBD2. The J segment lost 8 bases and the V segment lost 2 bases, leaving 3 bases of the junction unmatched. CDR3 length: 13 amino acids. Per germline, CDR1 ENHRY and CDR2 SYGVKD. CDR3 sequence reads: CAISEDRGDEQFF. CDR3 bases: TGTGCCATCAGTGAGGATCGGGGGGATGAGCAGTTCTTC.

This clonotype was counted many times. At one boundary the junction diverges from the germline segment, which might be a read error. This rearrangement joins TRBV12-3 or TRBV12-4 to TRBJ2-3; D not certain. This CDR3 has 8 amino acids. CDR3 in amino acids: CASSLLDF. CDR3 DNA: TGTGCCAGCAGTTTACTAGATTTT.

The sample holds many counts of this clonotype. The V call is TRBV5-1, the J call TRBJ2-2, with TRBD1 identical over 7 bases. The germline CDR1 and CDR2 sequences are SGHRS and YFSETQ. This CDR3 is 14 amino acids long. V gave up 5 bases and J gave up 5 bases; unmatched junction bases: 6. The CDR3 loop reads CASRAGTATGELFF. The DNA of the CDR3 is TGCGCCAGCAGGGCCGGGACAGCGACCGGGGAGCTGTTTTTT.

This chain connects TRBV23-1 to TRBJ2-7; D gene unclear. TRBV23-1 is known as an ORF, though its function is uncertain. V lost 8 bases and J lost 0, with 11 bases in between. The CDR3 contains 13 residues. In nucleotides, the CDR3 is TGCGCCAGCGGTTGGTCGAGCTCCTACGAGCAGTACTTC. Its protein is CASGWSSSYEQYF.

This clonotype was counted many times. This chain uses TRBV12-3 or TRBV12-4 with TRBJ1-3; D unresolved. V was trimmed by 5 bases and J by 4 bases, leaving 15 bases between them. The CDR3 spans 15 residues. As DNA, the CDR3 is TGTGCCAGCAGTCTGCAATCGAGGGTCGGAAACACCATATATTTT. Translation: CASSLQSRVGNTIYF.

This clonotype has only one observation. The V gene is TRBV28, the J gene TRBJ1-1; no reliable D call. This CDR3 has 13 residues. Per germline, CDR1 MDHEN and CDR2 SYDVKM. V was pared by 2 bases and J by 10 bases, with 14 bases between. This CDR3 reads CASSLEAIRGAFF. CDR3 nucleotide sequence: TGTGCCAGCAGTTTAGAAGCAATCCGGGGAGCTTTCTTT.

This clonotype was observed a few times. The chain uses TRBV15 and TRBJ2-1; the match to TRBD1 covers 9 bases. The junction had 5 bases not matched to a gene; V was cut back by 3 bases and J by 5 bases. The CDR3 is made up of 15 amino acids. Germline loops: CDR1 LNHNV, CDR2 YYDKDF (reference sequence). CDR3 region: CATSSWDRADNEQFF. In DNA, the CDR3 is TGTGCCACCAGCAGCTGGGACAGGGCTGACAATGAGCAGTTCTTC.

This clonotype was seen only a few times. The CDR3 sequence: CASSLAGSFNEQFF. CDR3 coding DNA: TGTGCCAGCAGCTTAGCCGGGAGCTTCAATGAGCAGTTCTTC. V usage is TRBV7-6 and J usage is TRBJ2-1; a weak D match, TRBD2 (6 bases). This CDR3 comprises 14 residues. CDR1 is SGHVS and CDR2 is FNYEAQ in the germline V gene. The V and J ends lost 0 bases and 6 bases respectively, with 9 bases between them.

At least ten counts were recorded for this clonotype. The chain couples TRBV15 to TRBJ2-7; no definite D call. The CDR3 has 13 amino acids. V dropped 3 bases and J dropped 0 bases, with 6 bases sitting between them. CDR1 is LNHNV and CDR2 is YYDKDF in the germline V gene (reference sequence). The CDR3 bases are TGTGCCACCAGCAGCAGGAGCTCCTACGAGCAGTACTTC. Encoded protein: CATSSRSSYEQYF.

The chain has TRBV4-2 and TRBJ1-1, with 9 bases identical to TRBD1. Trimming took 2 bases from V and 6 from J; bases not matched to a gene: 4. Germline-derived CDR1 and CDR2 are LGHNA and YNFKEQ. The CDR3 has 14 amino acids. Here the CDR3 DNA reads TGTGCCAGCAGCCAAACCCGGACAGGGGCTGAAGCTTTCTTT. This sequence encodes CASSQTRTGAEAFF.

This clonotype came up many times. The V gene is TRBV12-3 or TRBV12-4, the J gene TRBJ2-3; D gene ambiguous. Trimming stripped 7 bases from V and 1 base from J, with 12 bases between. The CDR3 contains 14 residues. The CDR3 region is CASTGSYGTDTQYF. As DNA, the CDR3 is TGTGCCAGCACTGGGTCGTACGGCACAGATACGCAGTATTTT.

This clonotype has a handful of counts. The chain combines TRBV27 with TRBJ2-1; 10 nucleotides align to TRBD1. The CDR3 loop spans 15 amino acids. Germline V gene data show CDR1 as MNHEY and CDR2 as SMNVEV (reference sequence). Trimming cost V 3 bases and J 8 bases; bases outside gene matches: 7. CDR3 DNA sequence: TGTGCCAGCAGTTTCCCCGGACAGGGGGTGGATGAGCAGTTCTTC. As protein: CASSFPGQGVDEQFF.

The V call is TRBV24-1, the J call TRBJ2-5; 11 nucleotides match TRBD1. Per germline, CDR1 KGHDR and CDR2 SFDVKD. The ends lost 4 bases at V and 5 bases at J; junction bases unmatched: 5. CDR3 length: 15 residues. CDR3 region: CATSEQDRGRETQYF. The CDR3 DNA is TGTGCCACCAGTGAGCAGGACAGGGGGCGGGAGACCCAGTACTTC.